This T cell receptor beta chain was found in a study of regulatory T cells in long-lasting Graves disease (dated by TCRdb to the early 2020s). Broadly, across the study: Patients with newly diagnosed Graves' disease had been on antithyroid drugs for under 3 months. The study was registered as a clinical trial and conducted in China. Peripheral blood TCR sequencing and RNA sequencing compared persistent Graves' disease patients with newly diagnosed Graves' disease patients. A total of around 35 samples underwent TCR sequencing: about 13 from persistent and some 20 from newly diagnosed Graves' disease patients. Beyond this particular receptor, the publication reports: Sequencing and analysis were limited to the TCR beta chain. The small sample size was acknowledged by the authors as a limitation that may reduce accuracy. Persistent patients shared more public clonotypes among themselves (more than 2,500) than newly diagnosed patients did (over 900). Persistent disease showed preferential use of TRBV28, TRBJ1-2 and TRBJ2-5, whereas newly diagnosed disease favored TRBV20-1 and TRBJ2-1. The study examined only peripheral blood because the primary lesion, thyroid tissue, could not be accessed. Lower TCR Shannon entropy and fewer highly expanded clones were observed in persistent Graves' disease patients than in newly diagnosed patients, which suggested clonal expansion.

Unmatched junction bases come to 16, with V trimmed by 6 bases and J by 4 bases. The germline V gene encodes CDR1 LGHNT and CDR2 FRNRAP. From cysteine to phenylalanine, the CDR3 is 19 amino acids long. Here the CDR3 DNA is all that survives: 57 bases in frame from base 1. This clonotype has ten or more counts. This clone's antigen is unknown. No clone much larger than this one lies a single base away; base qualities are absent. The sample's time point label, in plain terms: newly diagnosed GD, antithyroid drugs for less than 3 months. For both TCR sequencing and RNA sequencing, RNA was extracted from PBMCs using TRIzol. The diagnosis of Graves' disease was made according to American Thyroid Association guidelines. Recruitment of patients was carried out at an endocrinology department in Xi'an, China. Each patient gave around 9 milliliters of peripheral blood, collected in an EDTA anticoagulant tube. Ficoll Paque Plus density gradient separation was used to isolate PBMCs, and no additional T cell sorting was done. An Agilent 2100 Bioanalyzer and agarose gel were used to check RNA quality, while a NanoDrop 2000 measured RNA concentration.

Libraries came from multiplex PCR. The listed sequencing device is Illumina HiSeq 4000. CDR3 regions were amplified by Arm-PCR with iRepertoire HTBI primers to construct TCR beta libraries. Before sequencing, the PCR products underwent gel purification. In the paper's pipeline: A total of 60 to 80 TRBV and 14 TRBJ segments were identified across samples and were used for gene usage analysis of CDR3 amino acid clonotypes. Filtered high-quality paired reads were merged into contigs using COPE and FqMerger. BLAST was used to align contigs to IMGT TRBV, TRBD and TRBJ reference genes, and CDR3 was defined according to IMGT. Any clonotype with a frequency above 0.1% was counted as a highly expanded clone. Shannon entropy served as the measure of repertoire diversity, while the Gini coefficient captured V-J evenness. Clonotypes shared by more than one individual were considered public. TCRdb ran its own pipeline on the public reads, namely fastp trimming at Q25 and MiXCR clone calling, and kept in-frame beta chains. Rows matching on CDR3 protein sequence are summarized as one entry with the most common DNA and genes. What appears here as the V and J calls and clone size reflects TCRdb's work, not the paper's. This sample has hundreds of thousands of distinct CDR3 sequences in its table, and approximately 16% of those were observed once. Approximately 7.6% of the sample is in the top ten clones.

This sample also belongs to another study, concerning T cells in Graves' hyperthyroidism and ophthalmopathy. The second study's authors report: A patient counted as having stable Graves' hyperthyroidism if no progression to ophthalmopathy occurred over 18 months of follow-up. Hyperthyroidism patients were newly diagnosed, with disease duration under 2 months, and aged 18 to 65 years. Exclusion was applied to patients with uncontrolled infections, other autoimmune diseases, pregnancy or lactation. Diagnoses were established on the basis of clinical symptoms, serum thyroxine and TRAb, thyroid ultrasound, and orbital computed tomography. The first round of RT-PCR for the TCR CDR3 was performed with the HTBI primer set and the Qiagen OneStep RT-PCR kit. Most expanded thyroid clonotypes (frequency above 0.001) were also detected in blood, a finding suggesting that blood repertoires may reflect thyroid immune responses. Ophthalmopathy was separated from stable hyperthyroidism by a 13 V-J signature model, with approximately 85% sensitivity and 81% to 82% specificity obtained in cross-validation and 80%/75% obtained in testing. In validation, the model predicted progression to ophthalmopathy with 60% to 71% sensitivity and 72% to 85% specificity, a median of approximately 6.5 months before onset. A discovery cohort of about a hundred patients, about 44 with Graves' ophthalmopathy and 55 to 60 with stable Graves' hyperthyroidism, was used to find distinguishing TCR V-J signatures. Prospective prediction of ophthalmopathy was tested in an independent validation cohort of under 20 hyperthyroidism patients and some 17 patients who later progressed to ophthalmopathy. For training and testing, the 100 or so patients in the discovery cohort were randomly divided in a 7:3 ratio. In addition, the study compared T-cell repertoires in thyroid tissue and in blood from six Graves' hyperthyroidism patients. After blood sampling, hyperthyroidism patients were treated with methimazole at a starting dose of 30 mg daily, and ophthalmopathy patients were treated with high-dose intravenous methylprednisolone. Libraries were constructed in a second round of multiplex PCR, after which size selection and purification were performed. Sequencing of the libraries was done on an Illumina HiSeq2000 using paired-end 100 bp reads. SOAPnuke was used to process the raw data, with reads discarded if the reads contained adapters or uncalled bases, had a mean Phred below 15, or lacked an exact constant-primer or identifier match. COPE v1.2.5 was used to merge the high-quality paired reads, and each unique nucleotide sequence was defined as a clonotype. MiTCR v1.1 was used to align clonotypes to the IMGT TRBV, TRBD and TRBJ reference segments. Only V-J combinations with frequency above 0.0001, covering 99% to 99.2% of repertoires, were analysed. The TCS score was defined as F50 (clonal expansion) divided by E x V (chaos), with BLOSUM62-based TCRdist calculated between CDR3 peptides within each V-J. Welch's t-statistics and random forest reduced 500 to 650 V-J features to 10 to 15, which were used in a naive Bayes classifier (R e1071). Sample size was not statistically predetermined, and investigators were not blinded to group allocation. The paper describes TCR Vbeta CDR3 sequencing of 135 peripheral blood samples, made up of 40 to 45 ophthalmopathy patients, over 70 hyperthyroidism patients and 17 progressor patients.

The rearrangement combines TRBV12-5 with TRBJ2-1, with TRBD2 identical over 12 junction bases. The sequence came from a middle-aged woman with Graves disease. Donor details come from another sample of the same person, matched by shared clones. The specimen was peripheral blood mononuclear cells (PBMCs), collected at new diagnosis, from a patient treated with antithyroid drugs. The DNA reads TGTGCTAGTGGAAGGGGACTAGCGGGTTATGGACTGGCTTACAATGAGCAGTTCTTC. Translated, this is CASGRGLAGYGLAYNEQFF.